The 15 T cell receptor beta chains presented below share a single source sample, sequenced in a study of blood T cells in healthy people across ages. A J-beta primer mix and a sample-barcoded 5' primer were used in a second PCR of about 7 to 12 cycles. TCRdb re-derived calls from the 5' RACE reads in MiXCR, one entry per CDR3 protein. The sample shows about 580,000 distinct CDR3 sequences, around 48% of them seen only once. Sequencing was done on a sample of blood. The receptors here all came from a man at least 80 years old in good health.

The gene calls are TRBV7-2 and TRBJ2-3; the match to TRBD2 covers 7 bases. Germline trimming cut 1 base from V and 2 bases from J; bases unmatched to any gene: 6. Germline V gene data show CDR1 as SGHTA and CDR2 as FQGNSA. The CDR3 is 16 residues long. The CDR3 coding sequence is TGTGCCAGCAGCTTAGTTACTAGCGCAGCCACAGATACGCAGTATTTT. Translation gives CASSLVTSAATDTQYF.

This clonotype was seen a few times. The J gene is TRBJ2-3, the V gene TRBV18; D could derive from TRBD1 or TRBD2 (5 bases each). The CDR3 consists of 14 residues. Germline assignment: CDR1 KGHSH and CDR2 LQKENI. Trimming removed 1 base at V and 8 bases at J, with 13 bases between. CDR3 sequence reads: CASSPLGERGTQYF. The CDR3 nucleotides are TGTGCCAGCTCACCACTAGGGGAACGGGGTACGCAGTATTTT.

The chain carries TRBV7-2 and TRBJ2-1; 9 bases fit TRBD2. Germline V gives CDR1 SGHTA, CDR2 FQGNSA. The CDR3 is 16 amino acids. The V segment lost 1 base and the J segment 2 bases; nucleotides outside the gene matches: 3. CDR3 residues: CASSLVPSGTYNEQFF. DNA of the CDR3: TGTGCCAGCAGCTTAGTTCCTAGCGGGACCTACAATGAGCAGTTCTTC. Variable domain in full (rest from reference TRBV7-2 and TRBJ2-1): GAGVSQSPSNKVTEKGKDVELRCDPISGHTALYWYRQSLGQGLEFLIYFQGNSAPDKSGLPSDRFSAERTGGSVSTLTIQRTQQEDSAVYLCASSLVPSGTYNEQFFGPGTRLTVL.

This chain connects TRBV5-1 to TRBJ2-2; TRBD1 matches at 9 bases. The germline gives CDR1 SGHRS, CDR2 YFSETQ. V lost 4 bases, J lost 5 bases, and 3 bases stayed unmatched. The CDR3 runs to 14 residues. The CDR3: CASSNGQGTGELFF. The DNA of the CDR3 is TGCGCCAGCAGCAACGGACAGGGGACCGGGGAGCTGTTTTTT.

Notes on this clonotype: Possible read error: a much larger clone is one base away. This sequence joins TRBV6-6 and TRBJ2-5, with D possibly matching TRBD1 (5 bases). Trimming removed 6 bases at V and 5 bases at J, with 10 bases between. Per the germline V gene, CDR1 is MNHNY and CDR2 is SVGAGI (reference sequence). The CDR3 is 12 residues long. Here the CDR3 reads CASRDTRETQYF. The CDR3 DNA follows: TGTGCCAGCAGGGACACAAGGGAGACCCAGTACTTC.

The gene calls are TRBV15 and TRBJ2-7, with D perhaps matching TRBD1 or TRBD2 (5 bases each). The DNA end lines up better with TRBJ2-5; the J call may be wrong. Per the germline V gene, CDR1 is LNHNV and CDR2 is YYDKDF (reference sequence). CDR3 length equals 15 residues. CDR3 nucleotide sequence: TGTGCCACCAGCAGTGGGGGTCAGGGACAAGAGACCCAGTACTTC. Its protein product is CATSSGGQGQETQYF.

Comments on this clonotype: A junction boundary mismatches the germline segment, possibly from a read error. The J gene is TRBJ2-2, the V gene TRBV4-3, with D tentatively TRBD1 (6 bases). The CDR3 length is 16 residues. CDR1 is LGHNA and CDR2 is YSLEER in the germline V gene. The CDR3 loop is CASSQGLITGTGELFF. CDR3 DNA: TGCGCCAGCAGTCAAGGCCTAATAACAGGGACCGGGGAGCTGTTTTTT.

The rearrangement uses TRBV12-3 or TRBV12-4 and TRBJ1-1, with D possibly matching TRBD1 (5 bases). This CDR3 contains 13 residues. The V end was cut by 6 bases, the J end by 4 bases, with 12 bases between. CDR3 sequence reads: CASRPWGGTEAFF. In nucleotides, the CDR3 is TGTGCCAGCAGGCCTTGGGGGGGCACTGAAGCTTTCTTT.

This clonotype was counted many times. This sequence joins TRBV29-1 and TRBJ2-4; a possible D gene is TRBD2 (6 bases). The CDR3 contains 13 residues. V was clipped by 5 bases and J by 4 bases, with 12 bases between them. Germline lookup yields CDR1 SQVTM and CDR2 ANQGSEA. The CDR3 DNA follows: TGCAGCGTTCTCGCCGGGGGAAAAAACATTCAGTACTTC. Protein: CSVLAGGKNIQYF.

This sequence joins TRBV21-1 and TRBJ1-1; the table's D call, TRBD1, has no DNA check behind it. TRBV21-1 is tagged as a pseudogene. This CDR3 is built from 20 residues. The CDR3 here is CASSKAVGAQGAIRDTEAFF. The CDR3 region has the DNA TGTGCCAGCAGCAAAGCCGTGGGGGCACAGGGGGCGATTAGGGACACTGAAGCTTTCTTT.

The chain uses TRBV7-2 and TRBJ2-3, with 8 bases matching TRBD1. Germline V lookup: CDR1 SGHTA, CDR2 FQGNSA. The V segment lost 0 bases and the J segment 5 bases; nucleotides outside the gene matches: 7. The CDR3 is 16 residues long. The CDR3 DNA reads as TGTGCCAGCAGCTTAGCCCCAGGGGGCAGGAGAGATACGCAGTATTTT. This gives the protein CASSLAPGGRRDTQYF.

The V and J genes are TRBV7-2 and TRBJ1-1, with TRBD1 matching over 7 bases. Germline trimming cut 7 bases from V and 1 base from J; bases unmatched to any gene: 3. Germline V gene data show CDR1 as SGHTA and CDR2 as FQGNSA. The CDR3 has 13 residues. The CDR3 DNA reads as TGTGCCAGCATCAGGGACAGGAACACTGAAGCTTTCTTT. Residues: CASIRDRNTEAFF.

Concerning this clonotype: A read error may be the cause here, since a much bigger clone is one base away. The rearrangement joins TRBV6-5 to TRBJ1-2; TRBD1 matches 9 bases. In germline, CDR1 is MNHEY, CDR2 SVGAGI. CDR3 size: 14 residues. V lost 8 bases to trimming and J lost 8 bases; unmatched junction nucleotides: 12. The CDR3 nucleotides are TGTGCCAGCGGAGGGACAGGGCAACCGGGAGGCTACACCTTC. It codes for CASGGTGQPGGYTF.

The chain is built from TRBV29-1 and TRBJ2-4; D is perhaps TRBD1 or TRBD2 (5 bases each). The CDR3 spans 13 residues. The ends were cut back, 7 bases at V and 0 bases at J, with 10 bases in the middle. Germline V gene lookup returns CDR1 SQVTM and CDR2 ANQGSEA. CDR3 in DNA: TGCAGCGGCCTGGGGGTAGCCAAAAACATTCAGTACTTC. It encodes CSGLGVAKNIQYF.

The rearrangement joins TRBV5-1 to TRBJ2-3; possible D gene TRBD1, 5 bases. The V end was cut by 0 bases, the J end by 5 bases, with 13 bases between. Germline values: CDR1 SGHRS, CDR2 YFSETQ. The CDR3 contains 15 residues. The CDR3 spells CASSLGLDSRDTQYF. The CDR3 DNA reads TGCGCCAGCAGCTTGGGTTTAGACAGTCGAGATACGCAGTATTTT.